This TCR beta chain stems from a study of T-cell reconstitution after alpha-beta-depleted transplantation in children. TCRbeta library construction was performed incorporating unique molecular identifiers. TCRdb fed the PCR reads into MiXCR, producing one record per CDR3 protein. The sample lists about 300,000 distinct CDR3 sequences; 10% were seen once. Germline V CDR1 and CDR2: MNHEY, SMNVEV (reference sequence). CDR3 length: 13 residues. Trimming removed 5 bases from V and 2 bases from J, with 10 bases in between. The sample holds many counts of this clonotype. The chain has TRBV27 and TRBJ2-7, with D tentatively TRBD1 (5 bases). This sequence originates from a boy under three years old with acute myeloid leukemia, due to receive a stem cell transplant. Sequences were derived from PBMCs, sampled before TCRalphabeta/CD19-depleted stem cell transplant. The CDR3 spells CASSVTGAYEQYF. Written as DNA, the CDR3 is TGTGCCAGCAGTGTAACAGGAGCCTACGAGCAGTACTTC.